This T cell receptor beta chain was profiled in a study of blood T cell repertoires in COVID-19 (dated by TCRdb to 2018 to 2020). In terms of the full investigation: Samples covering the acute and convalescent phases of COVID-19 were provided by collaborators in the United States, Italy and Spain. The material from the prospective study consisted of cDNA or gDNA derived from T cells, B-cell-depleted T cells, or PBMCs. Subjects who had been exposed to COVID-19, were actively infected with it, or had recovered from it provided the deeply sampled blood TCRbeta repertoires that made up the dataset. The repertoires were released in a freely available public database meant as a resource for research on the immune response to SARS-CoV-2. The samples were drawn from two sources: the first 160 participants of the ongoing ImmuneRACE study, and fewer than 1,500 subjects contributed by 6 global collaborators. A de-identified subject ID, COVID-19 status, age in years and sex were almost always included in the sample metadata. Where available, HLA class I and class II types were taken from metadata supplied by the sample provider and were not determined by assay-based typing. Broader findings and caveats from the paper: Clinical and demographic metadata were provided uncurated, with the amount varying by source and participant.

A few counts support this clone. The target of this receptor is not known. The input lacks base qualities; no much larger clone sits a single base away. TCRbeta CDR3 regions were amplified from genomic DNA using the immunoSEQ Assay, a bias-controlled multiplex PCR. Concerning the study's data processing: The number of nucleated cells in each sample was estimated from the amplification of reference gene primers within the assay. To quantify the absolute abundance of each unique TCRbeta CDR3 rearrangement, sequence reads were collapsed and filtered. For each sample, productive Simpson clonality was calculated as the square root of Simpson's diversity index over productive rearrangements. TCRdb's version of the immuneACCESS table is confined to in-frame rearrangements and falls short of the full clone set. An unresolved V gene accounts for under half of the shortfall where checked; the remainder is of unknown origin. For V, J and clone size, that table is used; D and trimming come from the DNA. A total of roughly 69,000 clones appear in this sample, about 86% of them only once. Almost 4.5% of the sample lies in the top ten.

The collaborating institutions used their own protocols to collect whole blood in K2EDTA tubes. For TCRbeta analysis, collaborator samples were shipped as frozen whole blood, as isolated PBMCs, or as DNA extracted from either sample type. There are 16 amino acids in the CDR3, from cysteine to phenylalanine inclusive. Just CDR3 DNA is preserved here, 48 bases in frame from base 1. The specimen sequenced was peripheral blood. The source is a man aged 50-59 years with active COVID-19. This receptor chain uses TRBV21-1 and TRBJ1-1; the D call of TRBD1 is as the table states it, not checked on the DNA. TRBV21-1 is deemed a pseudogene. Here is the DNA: TGTGCCAGCAGCAAAGGCGGACAGGATGAGAACACTGAAGCTTTCTTT. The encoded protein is CASSKGGQDENTEAFF.